Listed below are T cell receptor beta chains from one sample, sequenced in a study of cytotoxic CD8 clonotypes in ibrutinib-treated CLL. Sequencing was performed with immunoSEQ multiplex PCR; in TCRdb, only in-frame clones are kept and a portion is missing. This sample yields approximately 60,000 clones, of which roughly 50% are seen a single time; around 21% belongs to the top ten. Here the sequenced sample was PBMCs, taken after 24 months of ibrutinib treatment. The receptor source for this set is a human donor with chronic lymphocytic leukemia. The CDR3 runs from the conserved cysteine through the conserved F or W.

v_gene	CDR3aa
TRBV13	CASSLGKTGGFGEQYF
TRBV7-9	CASSLDLTSGANVLTF
TRBV28	CASSFSGGRDEQFF
TRBV7-1	CASSPEEGTNEKLFF
TRBV7-2	CASSALTSGSKEQYF
TRBV13	CASSRSDQENEQFF
TRBV18	CASSPVSGGPSYEQYF
TRBV7-9	CASSPHGTRLYNEQFF
TRBV19	CASSTGQVLEPQHF
TRBV6-5	CASRRDLVDGYTF
TRBV6-4	CASSESGETTEAFF
TRBV15	CATSSNLPVELFF
TRBV4-1	CASSLVESDTDTQYF
TRBV6-5	CASSGHRHTGELFF
TRBV10-3	CAISELGGRETQYF
TRBV6-5	CASSYSTSGETQYF
TRBV6-1	CASSAWAIAGGPNEQYF
TRBV6-6	CASSYLGFPPQETQYF
TRBV7-8	CASSWDSEWPTTTGELFF
TRBV11-2	CASSLGIDEQFF
TRBV18	CASSPLSLPGGEQYF
TRBV14	CASSRLIYF
TRBV9	CASSVGDDTQYF
TRBV21-1	CASSKRTGTGRNQPQHF
TRBV19	CASSDGPGPIYF
TRBV5-1	CASSRAAGTDTQYF
TRBV19	CASSGTTYEQYF
TRBV5-6	CASSLDPPRGRQETQYF
TRBV9	CASSVGAQDRGYGYTF
TRBV27	CASGGVYEQYF
TRBV19	CASSIGRVSTDTQYF
TRBV15	CATSKPQGQPYF
TRBV7-2	CASSLGVTALTGELFF
TRBV5-1	CASSLDRYPTDTQYF
TRBV9	CASSVGQGDSPLHF
TRBV7-9	CASSLAPGGYGYTF
TRBV5-1	CASRDTPATDTQYF
TRBV10-3	CAIRPGGGDAQPQHF
TRBV27	CASRPTGGGSQQYF
TRBV27	CASSYTSGRANEQFF
TRBV28	CASSFFSSVYEQYF
TRBV4-2	CASSHPNTGGLSQASTDTQYF
TRBV19	CASSILGNLAGGTGELFF
TRBV20-1	CSARGYKQYF
TRBV6-5	CASKWDTPRRETQYF
TRBV10-3	CAISEHTDGELFF
TRBV5-1	CASSQRTSGGSDTQYF
TRBV29-1	CSVYGTANTGELFF